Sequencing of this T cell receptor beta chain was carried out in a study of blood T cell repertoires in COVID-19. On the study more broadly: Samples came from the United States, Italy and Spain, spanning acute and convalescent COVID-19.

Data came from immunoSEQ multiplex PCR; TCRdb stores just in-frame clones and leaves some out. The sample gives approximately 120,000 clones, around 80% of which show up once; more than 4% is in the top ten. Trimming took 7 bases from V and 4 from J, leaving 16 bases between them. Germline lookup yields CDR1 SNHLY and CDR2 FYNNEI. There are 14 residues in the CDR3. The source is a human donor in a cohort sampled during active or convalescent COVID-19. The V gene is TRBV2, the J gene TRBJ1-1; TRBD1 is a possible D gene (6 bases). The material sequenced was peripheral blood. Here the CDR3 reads CASTGEFFSTEAFF. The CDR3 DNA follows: TGTGCCAGCACAGGGGAGTTTTTTAGCACTGAAGCTTTCTTT.